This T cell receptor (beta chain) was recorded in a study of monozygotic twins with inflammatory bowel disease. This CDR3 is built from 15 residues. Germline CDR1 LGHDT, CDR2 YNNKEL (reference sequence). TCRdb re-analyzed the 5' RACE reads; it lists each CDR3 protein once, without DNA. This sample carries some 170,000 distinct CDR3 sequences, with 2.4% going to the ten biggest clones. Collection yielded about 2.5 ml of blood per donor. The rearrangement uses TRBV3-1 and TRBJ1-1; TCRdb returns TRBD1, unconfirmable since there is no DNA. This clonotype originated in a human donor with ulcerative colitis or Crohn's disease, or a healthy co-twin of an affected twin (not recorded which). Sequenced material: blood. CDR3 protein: CASSHLDRDNTEAFF.